This T cell receptor beta chain emerged from a study of early T cells in non-severe SARS-CoV-2 infection. TCRdb independently ran MiXCR on the 5' RACE reads; one entry per CDR3 protein. The repertoire holds 90,000 to 130,000 distinct CDR3 sequences, with 9.5% to 13% as singletons. This clonotype was observed a few times. CDR1 is SQVTM and CDR2 is ANQGSEA in the germline V gene. The ends lost 6 bases at V and 7 bases at J; junction bases unmatched: 6. The CDR3 covers 12 residues. Sequenced: whole blood. The chain has TRBV29-1 and TRBJ2-4; 7 nucleotides align to TRBD1. The receptor's source is an adult who was a healthcare worker with PCR-confirmed SARS-CoV-2 infection or an uninfected control (not recorded which). CDR3 in amino acids: CSVRTGGNIQYF. CDR3 nucleotides: TGCAGCGTGCGGACAGGCGGGAACATTCAGTACTTC.